The clone carrying this T cell receptor beta chain appeared a single time. Its antigen is currently unknown. The data were obtained in a study of graft-versus-host responses after intestinal transplantation. V was pared by 7 bases and J by 4 bases, with 12 bases of the junction left unmatched. This CDR3 is 15 amino acids long. Germline V lookup: CDR1 SGHNT, CDR2 YYREEE (reference sequence). TCRdb keeps only in-frame clones here, not all; method: immunoSEQ multiplex PCR. Here the sample spans about 120,000 clones, 85% to 95% being singletons. This clonotype was obtained from a human donor who was the organ donor for an intestinal transplant. This chain uses TRBV5-4 with TRBJ2-7; 9 bases match TRBD1. The material sequenced was unstimulated CD8+ T cells sorted from spleen or lymph node cells, taken before transplant. The CDR3 protein is CASYPWGQGSYEQYF. CDR3 nucleotides: TGTGCCAGCTACCCTTGGGGACAGGGTTCATACGAGCAGTACTTC.